These 10 T cell receptor beta chains were all obtained from the same sample, sequenced in a study of blood T cell repertoires in COVID-19. This table comes from immunoSEQ multiplex PCR, and its TCRdb copy is limited to in-frame clones, with some not included. This sample carries around 200,000 clones, 65% to 90% of them seen once, and the ten largest clones take almost 4.5%. Sample: peripheral blood. The receptors come from a man over 45 with acute or convalescent COVID-19.

The chain uses TRBV27 and TRBJ2-3; D unresolved. This CDR3 comprises 13 residues. Germline values: CDR1 MNHEY, CDR2 SMNVEV (reference sequence). V lost 2 bases and J 4 bases, leaving 7 bases between the germline ends. CDR3 in DNA: TGTGCCAGCAGTTTAGTCCGGGCAGATACGCAGTATTTT. As protein: CASSLVRADTQYF.

V and J are TRBV7-9 and TRBJ2-2, with D hard to call. CDR1 is SEHNR, CDR2 FQNEAQ, per germline (reference sequence). The CDR3 is made up of 15 amino acids. The V gene lost 8 bases and the J gene lost 3 bases, with 16 bases spanning the gap. CDR3 nucleotide sequence: TGTGCCAGCCTGGCGATGAACAGATACACCGGGGAGCTGTTTTTT. Amino acid sequence: CASLAMNRYTGELFF.

This clone has only one observation. The chain employs TRBV6-5 and TRBJ2-2, with D possibly TRBD2 on 5 matching bases. This CDR3 contains 13 residues. Trimming removed 5 bases at V and 6 bases at J, with 10 bases between. In germline, CDR1 is MNHEY, CDR2 SVGAGI. The CDR3 reads CASSLGVPGELFF. DNA for the CDR3: TGTGCCAGCAGTCTCGGGGTTCCCGGGGAGCTGTTTTTT.

V and J are TRBV4-1 and TRBJ1-1; D ambiguous. The germline V and J ends were trimmed by 1 base and 2 bases, with 8 bases remaining between them. CDR3 size: 14 residues. The germline V gene has CDR1 MGHRA and CDR2 YSYEKL. The CDR3 loop is CASSQGAGNTEAFF. CDR3 nucleotide sequence: TGCGCCAGCAGCCAAGGGGCAGGAAACACTGAAGCTTTCTTT.

The chain employs TRBV27 and TRBJ2-2; TRBD1 aligns across 11 bases. The germline V gene has CDR1 MNHEY and CDR2 SMNVEV (reference sequence). The junction had 2 bases not matched to a gene; V was cut back by 8 bases and J by 6 bases. This CDR3 has 13 residues. The CDR3 sequence is CASGDRGAGELFF. CDR3 coding DNA: TGTGCCAGCGGGGACAGGGGGGCCGGGGAGCTGTTTTTT.

The rearrangement joins TRBV11-2 to TRBJ1-2; D is unresolved. CDR3 length: 13 amino acids. V lost 5 bases and J lost 5, with 12 bases in between. CDR1 and CDR2 from the germline V gene are SGHAT and FQNNGV. The CDR3 bases are TGTGCCAGCAGCGCCACCTCACGGTATGGCTACACCTTC. This gives the protein CASSATSRYGYTF.

The chain recombines TRBV19 with TRBJ1-5; 10 nucleotides agree with TRBD1. Germline CDR1 reads LNHDA; CDR2 reads SQIVND (reference sequence). The CDR3 runs 14 residues. Trimming cost V 7 bases and J 9 bases; bases outside gene matches: 9. The CDR3 DNA reads TGTGCCAGTAAGCCCTCGGACAGGGGGGGGCCCCAGCATTTT. Its translation: CASKPSDRGGPQHF. Looking up the rest from reference TRBV19 and TRBJ1-5 gives the full variable domain: DGGITQSPKYLFRKEGQNVTLSCEQNLNHDAMYWYRQDPGQGLRLIYYSQIVNDFQKGDIAEGYSVSREKKESFPLTVTSAQKNPTAFYLCASKPSDRGGPQHFGDGTRLSIL.

This chain joins TRBV7-9 and TRBJ2-3; D unresolved. CDR1 is SEHNR, CDR2 FQNEAQ, per germline (reference sequence). V shed 2 bases and J shed 0 bases, with 6 bases lying between them. There are 14 residues in the CDR3. The CDR3 sequence: CASSLKASTDTQYF. CDR3 DNA sequence: TGTGCCAGCAGCTTAAAAGCTAGCACAGATACGCAGTATTTT.

This chain joins TRBV7-2 and TRBJ2-3, with 12 bases fitting TRBD2. Germline V gene sequence: CDR1 SGHTA, CDR2 FQGNSA. The CDR3 is 16 amino acids. With 4 bases clipped from V and 2 bases from J, the junction kept 4 bases outside the gene matches. CDR3 in DNA: TGTGCCAGCAGCTCCGGACTAGCGGGAATCACAGATACGCAGTATTTT. It codes for CASSSGLAGITDTQYF.

The chain has TRBV7-9 and TRBJ1-4, with D uncertain. Per the germline V gene, CDR1 is SEHNR and CDR2 is FQNEAQ (reference sequence). V was cut by 4 bases and J by 5 bases, with 14 bases left in between. The CDR3 loop spans 15 amino acids. The CDR3: CASSSIRDLNEKLFF. CDR3 nucleotides: TGTGCCAGCAGCTCAATCCGGGATCTAAATGAAAAACTGTTTTTT.